This T cell receptor beta chain was identified during a study of shared clonotypes between healthy human individuals (dated by TCRdb to 2019 to 2021). Context from the whole study: Three men and two women, aged 18 to 49 years, made up the cohort. To increase sequencing depth and limit assay-specific biases, different laboratories used diverse techniques to prepare libraries and sequence TCR repertoires. For each donor, CD4 naive and CD4 memory were each run on three plates, CD8 naive on two plates, and CD8 memory on one plate. Each donor's leukapheresis produced roughly between roughly 0.9 and 8.9 billion PBMCs. To estimate repertoire size and how much clonotype sharing occurs between individuals, the study deeply sequenced the blood TCR repertoires of roughly 5 healthy adults.

General study outcomes and caveats: Sharing across several donors was observed for around 5% of naive CD4, less than 4% of naive CD8, 2.3% of memory CD4, and roughly 0.4% of memory CD8 clonotypes. Naive subsets generally had larger estimated clonotype richness than memory subsets. Incomplete sequencing was indicated by rarefaction of sorted-subset datasets, despite the large sequencing depth. Only blood was sampled, and tissue TCR repertoires likely differ from those in blood. Pairwise subsampling indicated that sequencing depth was expected to affect the degree of clonotype sharing among donors. Because the study included a small number of donors, the genetic and exposure-history diversity represented was limited. Clonotypes shared by all four sorted-subset donors showed higher generation probabilities than non-shared clonotypes.

CD8 naive samples consisted of CD45RO-negative cells that were positively selected for CCR7, yielding a CD45RA+CCR7+ population without TemRA cells. Donors were healthy HIV-negative adults with no recently reported acute infections or vaccinations. Every donor was a Caucasian adult residing in Nashville, Tennessee, USA. Blood was collected by leukapheresis, and PBMCs were isolated by Ficoll-Histopaque density gradient centrifugation and then cryopreserved in liquid nitrogen vapor phase. Analytical flow cytometry was used to check the purity and quantity of every magnetically sorted T cell population. From each sorted fraction, genomic DNA was isolated and quantified by UV absorbance on a Nanodrop 2000c. Using the deep immunoSEQ assay, multiplex PCR amplified TCR CDR3 regions from genomic DNA. Extracted genomic DNA from each cell subset was distributed evenly across all wells of several immunoSEQ 96-well plates, and each plate was treated as a replicate. For sorted subsets, each replicate PCR was loaded with about 0.2 ug genomic DNA, equivalent to 30,000 or so T cell genomes. Purified libraries were measured with a Qubit 3.0 fluorometer, size-checked on a Bioanalyzer 2100, and measured again with the KAPA Library Quantification kit. Every immunoSEQ 96-well plate was sequenced on a separate single-read 150-cycle Illumina NextSeq 550 flow cell. As for the authors' bioinformatics: Because only junctional sequences without quality scores were contained in the immunoSEQ output, filtering matching that applied to full-length reads could not be performed. To assign V/J genes and CDR3, sequences were annotated using PyIR, a Python wrapper for IgBLAST v1.9, with IMGT germline references. Reads were removed for weak V/J assignments (E-value above 1e-6), missing CDR3, stop codons, out-of-frame junctions, or ambiguous translated residues. A V3J clonotype was defined by an identical inferred V gene, J gene, and CDR3 amino acid sequence. Percentage overlap between repertoires was calculated by dividing the number of shared unique clonotypes by the size of the smaller repertoire. Repertoire richness was assessed with RTK rarefaction, the Chao1 estimator, and Recon v2.1 estimates of unobserved clonotypes. Generation probabilities for all TCRbeta clonotypes obtained by the gDNA method from a handful of donors were computed using OLGA. The table was pulled from immuneACCESS by TCRdb, which kept in-frame rearrangements only. Such tables lose some clones; where checked, under half of the loss comes from unresolved V genes, and the rest has no known cause. V and J calls and clone size come straight from that table; D and trimming were deduced from the DNA. The sample data list hundreds of thousands of clones, and about 98% of these were observed just once. The ten largest clonotypes hold 0.3% of the sample.

To note about this clone: Its antigen is currently not known. Base qualities are not provided; no much larger clone lies one nucleotide away.

From cysteine to phenylalanine, the CDR3 is 13 amino acids long. Just CDR3 DNA is preserved here, 39 bases in frame from base 1. Trimming removed 2 bases from V and 4 bases from J, leaving 8 bases between the germline ends. From a lookup of the germline V gene, CDR1 and CDR2 are MNHEY and SVGAGI. This receptor was taken from a man between 25 and 39 years old in good health. What was sequenced was naive CD8+ T cells sorted from blood. Interpreted using the paper, the cell subset or site label stands for: CD45RA+CCR7+. The chain links TRBV6-5 with TRBJ1-1; the D gene is perhaps TRBD1, from 5 matching bases. CDR3 reads: CASSYGGSTEAFF. The DNA sequence follows: TGTGCCAGCAGTTACGGGGGTAGCACTGAAGCTTTCTTT.